The T cell receptor beta chain described here comes from a study of human versus mouse CDR3 diversity and MHC coevolution. About the research overall: Reportedly, immunoSEQ detects one in 200,000 T cells with minimized PCR bias.

The assay was immunoSEQ multiplex PCR, and TCRdb's table has in-frame clones only and misses some. The repertoire holds 86,000 or so clones, with about 94% as singletons. A word on this clone: Its antigen is not identified.

Findings of the study overall: In humans, T-cell selection involved about 6 MHC II alleles. Humans had the largest estimated TCR beta repertoire, 1.5 million to 2 million clonotypes. Two of the three human donors had the lowest clonal inequality.

This clonotype originated in a person aged 30-69 years in good health. Sequenced: naive CD4+ T cells from blood. Specified subset: CD45RO-negative CD62L-positive naive CD4 T cells.

The CDR3 spells CASRMTGGTDTQYF. The CDR3 DNA sequence: TGCGCCAGCAGAATGACAGGGGGCACAGATACGCAGTATTTT. The V call is TRBV10-2, the J call TRBJ2-3; 8 nucleotides match TRBD1. V shed 6 bases, J shed 1 base, and the junction held 3 bases outside the gene matches. This CDR3 is built from 14 residues. Looked up from germline, CDR1 is WSHSY and CDR2 is SAAADI.